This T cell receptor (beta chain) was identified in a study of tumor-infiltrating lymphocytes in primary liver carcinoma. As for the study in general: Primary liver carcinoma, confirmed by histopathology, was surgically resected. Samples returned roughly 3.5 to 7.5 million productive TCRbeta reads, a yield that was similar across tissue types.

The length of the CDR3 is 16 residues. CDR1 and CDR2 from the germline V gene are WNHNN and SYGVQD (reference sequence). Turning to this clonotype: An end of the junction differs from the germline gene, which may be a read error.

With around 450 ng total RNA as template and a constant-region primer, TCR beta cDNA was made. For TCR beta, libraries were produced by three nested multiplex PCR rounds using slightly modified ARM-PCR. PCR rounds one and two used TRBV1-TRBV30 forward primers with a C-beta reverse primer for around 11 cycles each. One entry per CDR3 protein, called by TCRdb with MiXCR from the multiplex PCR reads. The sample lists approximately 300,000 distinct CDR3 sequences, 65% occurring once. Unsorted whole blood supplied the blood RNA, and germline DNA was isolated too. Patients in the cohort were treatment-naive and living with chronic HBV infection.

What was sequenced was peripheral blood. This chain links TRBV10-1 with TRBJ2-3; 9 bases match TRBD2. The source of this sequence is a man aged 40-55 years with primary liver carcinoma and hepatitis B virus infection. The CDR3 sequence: CASSEPTSGYTDTQYF. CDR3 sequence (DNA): TGCGCCAGCAGTGAGCCTACTAGCGGGTACACAGATACACAGTATTTT.